Below, 19 T cell receptor beta chains from the same sample are listed, as sequenced in a study of blood T cell repertoires in COVID-19. Profiled with immunoSEQ multiplex PCR; TCRdb holds only in-frame clones, not every one. The repertoire holds about 310,000 clones, roughly 90% seen once, with 3.5% to 4.5% in the top ten. The sequencing sample was made of PBMCs or T cells enriched from blood (not recorded which). These receptors were obtained from a woman younger than 30 with acute COVID-19.

On this clone itself: One end of the junction does not line up with germline, which may come from a read error. The chain links TRBV10-3 to TRBJ1-1; D perhaps matches TRBD1 (5 bases). CDR3 size: 13 residues. CDR1 and CDR2 from the germline V gene are ENHRY and SYGVKD. The CDR3 nucleotides are TGTGCCATCACTGAGCAGGGGAACACTGAAGCTTTCTTT. It translates to CAITEQGNTEAFF.

This CDR3 reads CASSLSSLNEQYF. The CDR3 region has the DNA TGTGCCAGCAGTTTATCTAGCTTGAACGAGCAGTACTTC. The rearrangement links TRBV27 to TRBJ2-7; D unresolved. The ends were cut back, 0 bases at V and 5 bases at J, with 8 bases in the middle. The CDR3 is 13 amino acids. CDR1 is MNHEY and CDR2 is SMNVEV in the germline V gene (reference sequence).

The rearrangement uses TRBV2 and TRBJ2-1, with D perhaps matching TRBD1 (6 bases). CDR1 SNHLY and CDR2 FYNNEI come from the germline V gene. The CDR3 extends over 14 amino acids. V was clipped by 6 bases and J by 4 bases, with 13 bases between them. The CDR3 region has the DNA TGTGCCAGCAGGCTGACAGGAGGATACAATGAGCAGTTCTTC. It codes for CASRLTGGYNEQFF.

This chain links TRBV7-3 with TRBJ2-7; no definite D call. The V gene lost 2 bases and the J gene lost 1 base, with 6 bases spanning the gap. The CDR3 runs to 13 residues. Germline V lookup: CDR1 SGHTA, CDR2 FQGTGA. The CDR3 DNA is TGTGCCAGCAGCTTAGGGCCTTCCTACGAGCAGTACTTC. Residues: CASSLGPSYEQYF.

This rearrangement joins TRBV20-1 to TRBJ1-1, with a tentative D call TRBD1 (6 bases). The CDR3 runs to 10 residues. V lost 4 bases and J 7 bases, leaving 7 bases between the germline ends. Germline lookup yields CDR1 DFQATT and CDR2 SNEGSKA (reference sequence). CDR3 residues: CSATGDEAFF. The CDR3 region has the DNA TGCAGTGCTACAGGGGATGAAGCTTTCTTT.

V usage is TRBV4-2 and J usage is TRBJ1-1, with D tentatively TRBD1 (5 bases). V dropped 3 bases and J dropped 4 bases, with 24 bases sitting between them. CDR1 and CDR2 from the germline V gene are LGHNA and YNFKEQ. This CDR3 is built from 18 residues. As DNA, the CDR3 is TGTGCCAGCAGCCACCTCAGGGTCCTACCCGGTGAAGGCACTGAAGCTTTCTTT. This translates into CASSHLRVLPGEGTEAFF.

The rearrangement links TRBV28 to TRBJ1-1; maybe TRBD1 (6 bases). The CDR3 is made up of 12 amino acids. Germline V gene data show CDR1 as MDHEN and CDR2 as SYDVKM. Trimming stripped 7 bases from V and 9 bases from J, with 15 bases between. In DNA form, the CDR3 reads TGTGCCAGCACCGGGGGGGCCGCCCAAGCTTTCTTT. Its translation: CASTGGAAQAFF.

CDR3: CAISGAGALYEQYF. Here the CDR3 DNA reads TGTGCCATCAGTGGGGCGGGAGCCTTGTACGAGCAGTACTTC. The chain links TRBV10-3 to TRBJ2-7; TRBD2 matches at 7 bases. The CDR3 is 14 residues long. Losses at the gene ends were 4 bases for V and 4 bases for J; bases not matched to a gene: 7. Per the germline V gene, CDR1 is ENHRY and CDR2 is SYGVKD.

This clone was detected only once. The rearrangement joins TRBV5-5 to TRBJ1-1; D possibly corresponds to TRBD1 (6 bases). Deletions cut 4 bases from V and 3 bases from J, with 13 bases between. Per germline, CDR1 SGHKS and CDR2 YYEKEE (reference sequence). The CDR3 totals 14 residues. The CDR3 sequence is CASSPRGGDTEAFF. Here the CDR3 DNA reads TGTGCCAGCAGCCCCCGTGGGGGCGACACTGAAGCTTTCTTT.

This clone was observed once. The chain recombines TRBV28 with TRBJ1-1; D uncertain. This CDR3 has 16 residues. Per the germline V gene, CDR1 is MDHEN and CDR2 is SYDVKM. Trimming took 2 bases from V and 0 from J, leaving 13 bases between them. The CDR3 DNA is TGTGCCAGCAGTTTAATCGGCGGGGATATGAACACTGAAGCTTTCTTT. This encodes CASSLIGGDMNTEAFF.

The rearrangement uses TRBV11-3 and TRBJ2-7; tentative D call: TRBD2 (6 bases). V gave up 7 bases and J gave up 5 bases, with 21 bases separating them. This CDR3 comprises 15 residues. Germline V gene lookup returns CDR1 SGHNT and CDR2 YENEEA. CDR3 region: CASNLLGGIADEQYF. The CDR3 region has the DNA TGTGCCAGCAACCTCCTCGGCGGGATCGCGGACGAGCAGTACTTC.

The chain employs TRBV5-1 and TRBJ2-7; TRBD1 agrees at 8 bases. CDR1 and CDR2 from the germline V gene are SGHRS and YFSETQ. The junction had 19 bases not matched to a gene; V was cut back by 7 bases and J by 4 bases. There are 17 residues in the CDR3. The CDR3 loop reads CASARPGGQAHQYEQYF. The CDR3 coding sequence is TGCGCCAGCGCTCGGCCCGGGGGACAGGCTCACCAATACGAGCAGTACTTC.

This chain links TRBV27 with TRBJ1-2, with D possibly being TRBD1 (5 bases). CDR1 is MNHEY, CDR2 SMNVEV, per germline (reference sequence). The CDR3 contains 13 residues. The V end lost 10 bases, the J end lost 8 bases, and 20 bases lay between the germline ends. The CDR3 DNA reads TGTGCCACCCGGGGGGGTAATAGCTACGGCTACACCTTC. Protein sequence: CATRGGNSYGYTF.

The chain uses TRBV15 and TRBJ2-1, with a weak D call TRBD2 (5 bases). CDR3 length: 15 amino acids. The germline V and J ends were trimmed by 0 bases and 2 bases, with 8 bases remaining between them. Germline V lookup: CDR1 LNHNV, CDR2 YYDKDF (reference sequence). The CDR3 nucleotides read TGTGCCACCAGCAGAGATCGGGATCCCTACAATGAGCAGTTCTTC. Its translation is CATSRDRDPYNEQFF. Filled out from reference TRBV15 and TRBJ2-1, the complete variable domain reads DAMVIQNPRYQVTQFGKPVTLSCSQTLNHNVMYWYQQKSSQAPKLLFHYYDKDFNNEADTPDNFQSRRPNTSFCFLDIRSPGLGDTAMYLCATSRDRDPYNEQFFGPGTRLTVL.

The table lists this clone with a count of one. The V call is TRBV29-1, the J call TRBJ2-2; 8 bases are a match to TRBD2. With V trimmed by 6 bases and J by 4 bases, 7 bases remained unmatched. The CDR3 contains 14 residues. CDR1 and CDR2 from the germline V gene are SQVTM and ANQGSEA. The CDR3 nucleotides are TGCAGCGTAGATATAGCGGGGAGCACCGGGGAGCTGTTTTTT. This translates into CSVDIAGSTGELFF.

This rearrangement joins TRBV4-1 to TRBJ1-2; 7 bases align to TRBD1. The germline CDR1 and CDR2 sequences are MGHRA and YSYEKL. The CDR3 consists of 15 residues. The ends lost 1 base at V and 4 bases at J; junction bases unmatched: 6. CDR3 in DNA: TGCGCCAGCAGCCAAGGGCACAGGGGTATCTATGGCTACACCTTC. Its protein product is CASSQGHRGIYGYTF.

The chain joins TRBV27 to TRBJ2-4; D may be TRBD1 (5 bases). Germline V gives CDR1 MNHEY, CDR2 SMNVEV (reference sequence). Trimming left V 3 bases short and J 4 bases short, with 10 bases between. This CDR3 comprises 14 residues. In nucleotides, the CDR3 is TGTGCCAGCAGTTTGGCAGGGTTGAAAAACATTCAGTACTTC. Translating gives CASSLAGLKNIQYF.

This chain links TRBV7-9 with TRBJ2-3; no definite D call. Germline CDR1 SEHNR, CDR2 FQNEAQ (reference sequence). The V end was cut by 4 bases, the J end by 6 bases, with 8 bases between. The CDR3 is made up of 12 amino acids. CDR3 bases: TGTGCCAGCAGCTCTTCTTCGGATACGCAGTATTTT. It specifies CASSSSSDTQYF. Looking up the rest from reference TRBV7-9 and TRBJ2-3 gives the full variable domain: DTGVSQNPRHKITKRGQNVTFRCDPISEHNRLYWYRQTLGQGPEFLTYFQNEAQLEKSRLLSDRFSAERPKGSFSTLEIQRTEQGDSAMYLCASSSSSDTQYFGPGTRLTVL.

This rearrangement joins TRBV11-2 to TRBJ2-2, with a possible D match to TRBD1 (6 bases). The germline V gene encodes CDR1 SGHAT and CDR2 FQNNGV. This CDR3 is 14 amino acids long. Trimming shortened V by 5 bases and J by 2 bases, and 9 bases separated the two germline ends. The CDR3 coding sequence is TGTGCCAGCAGCGACAGGAGTAACACCGGGGAGCTGTTTTTT. This encodes CASSDRSNTGELFF.